This T cell receptor beta chain stems from a study of T-cell memory formation after mild COVID-19. MiXCR, run by TCRdb on the 5' RACE reads, gives a single entry per CDR3 protein. The sample has 300,000 to 350,000 distinct CDR3 sequences, roughly 13% seen once; the top ten hold 22%. Sequenced input: PBMCs or a T cell subset sorted from them (not recorded which). This receptor was taken from a man aged 18 to 35 who had mild COVID-19 (a few samples of this study predate the infection). Cell type and time point are not known.

In DNA, the CDR3 is TGCAGCGTTATTAGCGGGGCTCGGTACAATGAGCAGTTCTTC. As protein: CSVISGARYNEQFF. The chain uses TRBV29-1 and TRBJ2-1; TRBD2 matches at 8 bases. The CDR3 loop spans 14 amino acids. Germline V gene sequence: CDR1 SQVTM, CDR2 ANQGSEA. Germline trimming cut 5 bases from V and 4 bases from J; bases unmatched to any gene: 7.